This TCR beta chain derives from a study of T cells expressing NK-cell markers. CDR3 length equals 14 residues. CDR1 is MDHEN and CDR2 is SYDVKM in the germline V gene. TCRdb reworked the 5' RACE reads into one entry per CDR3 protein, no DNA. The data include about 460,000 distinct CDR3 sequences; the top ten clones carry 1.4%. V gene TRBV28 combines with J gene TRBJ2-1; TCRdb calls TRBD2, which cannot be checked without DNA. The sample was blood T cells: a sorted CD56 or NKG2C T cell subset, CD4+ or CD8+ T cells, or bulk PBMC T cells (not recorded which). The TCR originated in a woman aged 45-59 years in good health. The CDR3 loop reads CATLLAGVGNEQFF.